This entry lists 27 T cell receptor beta chains sequenced from one sample in a study of cytomegalovirus exposure and HLA in healthy donors. Use of 60 Vbeta and 13 Jbeta primers characterized the PCR. The data were produced by immunoSEQ multiplex PCR, yet TCRdb's version contains in-frame clones alone and is incomplete. The sample consists of roughly 200,000 clones, roughly 90% of them appearing once. The sequencing sample was made of PBMCs. The receptors stem from a boy aged 2 to 9 in good health and CMV-seronegative.

The rearrangement links TRBV7-8 to TRBJ2-3, with TRBD2 identical over 8 bases. This CDR3 spans 16 amino acids. J gave up 0 bases and V 1 base, and 3 bases lay outside the gene matches. Germline V gene lookup returns CDR1 SGHVS and CDR2 FQNEAQ. CDR3 sequence reads: CASSLGSSGSTDTQYF. CDR3 sequence (DNA): TGTGCCAGCAGCTTAGGGTCTAGCGGGAGCACAGATACGCAGTATTTT.

This clone has a handful of counts. The gene calls are TRBV5-6 and TRBJ2-2; D remains unclear. Trimming took 1 base from V and 7 from J, leaving 8 bases between them. The CDR3 is made up of 13 amino acids. CDR1 SGHDT and CDR2 YYEEEE come from the germline V gene. The CDR3 loop is CASSLSVGGELFF. DNA for the CDR3: TGTGCCAGCAGCTTGTCGGTCGGCGGGGAGCTGTTTTTT.

A few counts support this clone. The chain combines TRBV10-3 with TRBJ2-7; 9 bases are shared with TRBD1. The CDR3 covers 14 residues. The trim removed 3 bases at V and 4 bases at J, leaving 4 bases unmatched. Germline V gene lookup returns CDR1 ENHRY and CDR2 SYGVKD. The CDR3 region has the DNA TGTGCCATCAGTGAAGCACAGGGGGCTTACGAGCAGTACTTC. Translating gives CAISEAQGAYEQYF.

CDR3 sequence (DNA): TGTGCCAGCAGCCCACGGCTAGCGGGACGAGTAAGCTCCTACAATGAGCAGTTCTTC. Encoded protein: CASSPRLAGRVSSYNEQFF. The chain combines TRBV7-9 with TRBJ2-1; 9 bases are shared with TRBD2. The CDR3 loop spans 19 amino acids. Per the germline V gene, CDR1 is SEHNR and CDR2 is FQNEAQ (reference sequence). Germline trimming cut 5 bases from V and 0 bases from J; bases unmatched to any gene: 14.

This clone was recorded only once. The V gene is TRBV27, the J gene TRBJ1-1; D gene ambiguous. This CDR3 has 13 residues. The germline V gene has CDR1 MNHEY and CDR2 SMNVEV (reference sequence). V was trimmed by 2 bases and J by 1 base, leaving 5 bases between them. CDR3 residues: CASSLRENTEAFF. The CDR3, as DNA: TGTGCCAGCAGTTTACGAGAGAACACTGAAGCTTTCTTT.

This chain uses TRBV28 with TRBJ2-5, with 8 bases aligning to TRBD1. The closer fit of TRBJ2-7 to the DNA end suggests the J call may be wrong. Looked up from germline, CDR1 is MDHEN and CDR2 is SYDVKM. CDR3 length equals 12 residues. CDR3 region: CASSEQGDEQYF. CDR3 DNA sequence: TGTGCCAGCAGCGAACAGGGGGACGAGCAGTACTTC.

This clone was recorded only once. CDR3 region: CASSLAETSGLFGKNIQYF. The CDR3 nucleotides read TGCGCCAGCAGCTTGGCCGAGACTAGCGGGTTGTTCGGCAAAAACATTCAGTACTTC. The chain carries TRBV5-1 and TRBJ2-4, with TRBD2 identical over 10 bases. V shed 0 bases and J 3 bases; nucleotides not matched to a gene: 12. Germline V gene data show CDR1 as SGHRS and CDR2 as YFSETQ. This CDR3 spans 19 amino acids.

The chain links TRBV7-9 to TRBJ2-3; D perhaps matches TRBD2 (6 bases). The CDR3 has 18 amino acids. V lost 0 bases and J 6 bases, leaving 22 bases between the germline ends. The germline gives CDR1 SEHNR, CDR2 FQNEAQ (reference sequence). The CDR3 coding sequence is TGTGCCAGCAGCTTAGCGGCGATTGGGGGGAGAGGTTCGGATACGCAGTATTTT. Its translation is CASSLAAIGGRGSDTQYF.

The rearrangement joins TRBV10-3 to TRBJ2-1, with TRBD2 matching 7 bases. The V gene end was trimmed by 3 bases and the J gene end by 9 bases; junction bases not matched to a gene: 17. Germline V gives CDR1 ENHRY, CDR2 SYGVKD. The CDR3 length is 17 residues. CDR3 bases: TGTGCCATCAGTGACCAAGGACTAGTAACGCCAGCCGGTGAGCAGTTCTTC. This sequence encodes CAISDQGLVTPAGEQFF.

The V call is TRBV6-5, the J call TRBJ2-5; D is unclear. Matching the DNA end better, TRBJ2-7 makes the J call doubtful. Germline CDR1 and CDR2: MNHEY and SVGAGI. CDR3 size: 12 residues. The CDR3 DNA is TGTGCCAGCAGTCCCACGGGTTTCGAGCAGTACTTC. The encoded protein is CASSPTGFEQYF.

The chain joins TRBV5-4 to TRBJ1-4, with 7 bases that match TRBD1. Losses at the gene ends were 3 bases for V and 0 bases for J; bases not matched to a gene: 2. This CDR3 contains 15 residues. Germline V gene data show CDR1 as SGHNT and CDR2 as YYREEE (reference sequence). The CDR3 DNA sequence: TGTGCCAGCAGCTCGGGACAGTCAACTAATGAAAAACTGTTTTTT. Translating it yields CASSSGQSTNEKLFF.

This chain connects TRBV6-5 to TRBJ1-5; D may be TRBD1 (5 bases). Germline V gene data show CDR1 as MNHEY and CDR2 as SVGAGI. CDR3 length: 15 residues. V lost 6 bases to trimming and J lost 6 bases, with 18 bases between them. For the CDR3, the DNA is TGTGCCAGCAGCCCTCGGACAAGGGTGGGTCAGCCCCAGCATTTT. Translation: CASSPRTRVGQPQHF.

The chain joins TRBV2 to TRBJ2-5; 9 bases agree with TRBD2. The CDR3 runs to 14 residues. The V and J ends lost 4 bases and 6 bases, in that order; junction bases with no gene match: 6. CDR1 and CDR2 from the germline V gene are SNHLY and FYNNEI. CDR3 residues: CASSGGGALKTQYF. The CDR3 DNA follows: TGTGCCAGCAGTGGCGGGGGGGCCTTGAAGACCCAGTACTTC. The variable domain in full, completed from reference TRBV2 and TRBJ2-5, reads EPEVTQTPSHQVTQMGQEVILRCVPISNHLYFYWYRQILGQKVEFLVSFYNNEISEKSEIFDDQFSVERPDGSNFTLKIRSTKLEDSAMYFCASSGGGALKTQYFGPGTRLLVL.

Only one count was recorded for this clone. The genes are TRBV5-8 and TRBJ2-5; 8 nucleotides align to TRBD2. The V gene end was trimmed by 0 bases and the J gene end by 11 bases; junction bases not matched to a gene: 9. The CDR3 loop spans 14 amino acids. The germline V gene encodes CDR1 SGHTS and CDR2 YDEGEE. CDR3 region: CASSLGRGANEQYF. CDR3 coding DNA: TGTGCCAGCAGCTTGGGGCGGGGGGCTAATGAGCAGTACTTC.

This rearrangement joins TRBV5-1 to TRBJ1-2; D gene unclear. This CDR3 is built from 13 residues. Looked up from germline, CDR1 is SGHRS and CDR2 is YFSETQ. V was clipped by 0 bases and J by 8 bases, with 11 bases between them. In DNA, the CDR3 is TGCGCCAGCAGCTTGGGGGAGGGAGACGGCTACACCTTC. Residues: CASSLGEGDGYTF.

This clone turned up a few times. CDR3 in DNA: TGTGCCAGCAGTGAGTCTAGCGGGGGACCTGACGAGCAGTACTTC. It is translated as CASSESSGGPDEQYF. The chain has TRBV6-1 and TRBJ2-7; 10 bases line up with TRBD2. The germline V gene has CDR1 MNHNS and CDR2 SASEGT. CDR3 size: 15 residues. J was trimmed by 5 bases and V by 3 bases; bases with no gene match: 7.

The V gene is TRBV27, the J gene TRBJ2-7; unclear D gene. The germline gives CDR1 MNHEY, CDR2 SMNVEV (reference sequence). This CDR3 comprises 13 residues. V was cut by 8 bases and J by 7 bases, with 18 bases left in between. The CDR3 coding sequence is TGTGCCAGCGGTACGTTGGGCCCCCAGGAGCAGTACTTC. Translated: CASGTLGPQEQYF.

The chain carries TRBV30 and TRBJ2-3; no firm D call. This CDR3 is 14 amino acids long. The ends were cut back, 3 bases at V and 1 base at J, with 11 bases in the middle. Germline V gene sequence: CDR1 GTSNPN, CDR2 SVGIG (reference sequence). This CDR3 reads CAWRPVLRTDTQYF. In nucleotides, the CDR3 is TGTGCCTGGAGGCCGGTACTTCGCACAGATACGCAGTATTTT.

The chain couples TRBV25-1 to TRBJ1-2, with no clear D. CDR1 and CDR2 from the germline V gene are MGHDK and SYGVNS. With 3 bases removed from V and 7 bases from J, the gap between germline ends came to 15 bases. The CDR3 sequence is 14 residues long. CDR3 protein: CASSDRLPSRGYTF. The CDR3 nucleotides are TGTGCCAGCAGTGACCGACTACCGAGTCGTGGCTACACCTTC.

The V and J genes are TRBV7-9 and TRBJ2-7, with 7 bases fitting TRBD1. The CDR3 runs 17 residues. Looked up from germline, CDR1 is SEHNR and CDR2 is FQNEAQ (reference sequence). J gave up 2 bases and V 5 bases, and 15 bases lay outside the gene matches. The CDR3 DNA reads TGTGCCAGCAGCCAACGATGGGACAGCTATTCTCCCTACGAGCAGTACTTC. Its translation is CASSQRWDSYSPYEQYF.

The chain links TRBV7-8 to TRBJ2-1; 8 bases align to TRBD2. In germline, CDR1 is SGHVS, CDR2 FQNEAQ. The CDR3 runs to 18 residues. V was clipped by 4 bases and J by 0 bases; unmatched bases: 11. This CDR3 reads CASSSLLILAASYNEQFF. Here the CDR3 DNA reads TGTGCCAGCAGCTCACTTCTCATACTAGCGGCCTCCTACAATGAGCAGTTCTTC.

The V gene is TRBV5-6, the J gene TRBJ1-2, with D uncertain. This CDR3 region has 12 residues. Looked up from germline, CDR1 is SGHDT and CDR2 is YYEEEE. V was shortened by 3 bases and J by 9 bases, with 12 bases between the two germline ends. CDR3 bases: TGTGCCAGCAGCTCGGTTCCGCGGCGCTACACCTTC. This codes for CASSSVPRRYTF.

This chain connects TRBV12-5 to TRBJ2-1; TRBD2 is a possible D gene (5 bases). The germline V gene encodes CDR1 LGHNT and CDR2 FRNRAP. V lost 9 bases, J lost 5 bases, and 11 bases lay in between. This CDR3 region has 12 residues. This CDR3 is CASAEGHNEQFF. DNA for the CDR3: TGTGCTAGCGCCGAGGGTCACAATGAGCAGTTCTTC.

V is TRBV7-2 and J is TRBJ1-6; no clear D. Germline V gene data show CDR1 as SGHTA and CDR2 as FQGNSA. V lost 6 bases and J 9 bases, leaving 9 bases between the germline ends. This CDR3 contains 12 residues. The CDR3 spells CASRHPGSPLHF. The CDR3 DNA reads as TGTGCCAGCAGACATCCTGGTTCACCCCTCCACTTT.

V and J are TRBV11-2 and TRBJ1-1; D gene unclear. V shed 1 base and J shed 6 bases, with 12 bases lying between them. The CDR3 extends over 14 amino acids. Per germline, CDR1 SGHAT and CDR2 FQNNGV. CDR3 sequence reads: CASSLVSVRAEAFF. CDR3 DNA sequence: TGTGCCAGCAGCTTAGTATCCGTGAGGGCTGAAGCTTTCTTT.

V gene TRBV28 combines with J gene TRBJ2-2; 10 bases agree with TRBD1. The CDR3 contains 18 residues. Trimming cost V 3 bases and J 0 bases; bases outside gene matches: 7. Germline V gene data show CDR1 as MDHEN and CDR2 as SYDVKM. The CDR3 protein is CASSFVGQGSANTGELFF. For the CDR3, the DNA is TGTGCCAGCAGTTTCGTGGGACAGGGGTCTGCGAACACCGGGGAGCTGTTTTTT.

Notes on this clone: The same CDR3 also results from other DNA sequences found in this sample. This chain joins TRBV28 and TRBJ2-5; TRBD1 might be the D (6 bases). This CDR3 contains 14 residues. Trimming stripped 4 bases from V and 2 bases from J, with 11 bases between. Germline CDR1 and CDR2: MDHEN and SYDVKM. The CDR3, as DNA: TGTGCCAGCAGTTCCGGACAGTCACAAGAGACCCAGTACTTC. Protein sequence: CASSSGQSQETQYF.